This T cell receptor (beta chain) is drawn from a study of CD8+ T cells in alopecia areata. This clone was picked up one time. The antigen is undetermined. It was cDNA, reverse transcribed from extracted RNA, that served as the sequencing template. Sequencing used immunoSEQ multiplex PCR; TCRdb keeps in-frame clones, though not all of them. The table records 150,000 to 250,000 clones, approximately 60% of them present only once. Study-wide results and limits: Scalp clonality and expanded CD8+ clones among the top 100 showed significant decreases with tofacitinib. In scalp samples, resident alphabeta T cells of normal skin are also sequenced.

Treatment here: oral pan-JAK inhibitor, 5-10 mg twice daily. Researchers picked out CD4+ and CD8+ T cells from PBMCs by sorting. This CDR3 spans 12 amino acids. V lost 6 bases and J 4 bases, leaving 7 bases between the germline ends. The germline gives CDR1 SNHLY, CDR2 FYNNEI. The receptor was derived from a human donor with alopecia areata. This sequence joins TRBV2 and TRBJ1-5; D gene ambiguous. This specimen was CD4+ T cells sorted from blood, taken at week 4, from a patient treated with tofacitinib. The CDR3: CASRNGNQPQHF. Here the CDR3 DNA reads TGTGCCAGCAGGAATGGGAATCAGCCCCAGCATTTT.